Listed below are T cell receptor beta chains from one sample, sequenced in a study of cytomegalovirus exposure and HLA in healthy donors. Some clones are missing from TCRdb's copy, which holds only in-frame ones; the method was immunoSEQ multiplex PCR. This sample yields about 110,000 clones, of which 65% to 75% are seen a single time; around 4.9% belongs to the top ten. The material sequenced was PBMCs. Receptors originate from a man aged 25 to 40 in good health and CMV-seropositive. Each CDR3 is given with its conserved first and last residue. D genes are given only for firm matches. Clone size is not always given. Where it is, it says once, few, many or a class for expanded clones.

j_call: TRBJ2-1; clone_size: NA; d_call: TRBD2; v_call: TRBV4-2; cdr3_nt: TGTGCCAGCAGCCAAGAAGTCGGGGGGGCCGGAAATGAGCAGTTCTTC; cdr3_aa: CASSQEVGGAGNEQFF
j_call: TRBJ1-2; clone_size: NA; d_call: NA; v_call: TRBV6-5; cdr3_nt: TGTGCCAGCAGACTAGCGGGGGGAGCTAACTATGGCTACACCTTC; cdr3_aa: CASRLAGGANYGYTF
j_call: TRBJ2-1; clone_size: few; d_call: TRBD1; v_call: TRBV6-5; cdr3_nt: TGTGCCAGCAGTCCGCAGGGGGCCTTTTACAATGAGCAGTTCTTC; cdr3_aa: CASSPQGAFYNEQFF
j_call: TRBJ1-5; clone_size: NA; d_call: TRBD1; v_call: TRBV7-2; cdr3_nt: TGTGCCAGCAGCTATTCAGGGGGGTGGAGCAATCAGCCCCAGCATTTT; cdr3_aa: CASSYSGGWSNQPQHF
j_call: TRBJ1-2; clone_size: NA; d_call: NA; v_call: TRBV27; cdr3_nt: TGTGCCAGCAGTTTAGGACGGGAGGCGTGGTATGGCTACACCTTC; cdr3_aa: CASSLGREAWYGYTF
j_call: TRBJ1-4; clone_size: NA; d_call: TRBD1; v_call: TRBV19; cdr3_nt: TGTGCCAGTAGATTCGGACAGGGTTCGAGTAATGAAAAACTGTTTTTT; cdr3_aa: CASRFGQGSSNEKLFF
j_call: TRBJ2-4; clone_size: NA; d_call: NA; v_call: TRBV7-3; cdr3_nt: TGTGCCAGCAGCATCAAAGGGGAAAACATTCAGTACTTC; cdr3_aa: CASSIKGENIQYF
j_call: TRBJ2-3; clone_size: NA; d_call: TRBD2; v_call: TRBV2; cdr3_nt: TGTGCCAGCAGCCTAGCGGGGGGGCCAGATACGCAGTATTTT; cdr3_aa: CASSLAGGPDTQYF
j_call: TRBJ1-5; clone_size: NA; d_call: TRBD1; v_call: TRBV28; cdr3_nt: TGTGCCAGCAGTGCCGGGACAGCCTATCAGCCCCAGCATTTT; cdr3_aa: CASSAGTAYQPQHF
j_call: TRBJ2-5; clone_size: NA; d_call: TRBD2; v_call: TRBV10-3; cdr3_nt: TGTGCCATCAGTGAGGAGGCTAGCGGGGGGAGGAATACCCAGTACTTC; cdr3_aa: CAISEEASGGRNTQYF
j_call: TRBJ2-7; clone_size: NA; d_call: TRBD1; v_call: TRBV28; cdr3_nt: TGTGCCAGCAGGTTGTCGGGACAGAACGAGCAGTACTTC; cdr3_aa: CASRLSGQNEQYF
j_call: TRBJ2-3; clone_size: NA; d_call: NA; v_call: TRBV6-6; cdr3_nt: TGTGCCAGCACCGGTAGGGAGAGGGCAACGGATACGCAGTATTTT; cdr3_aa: CASTGRERATDTQYF
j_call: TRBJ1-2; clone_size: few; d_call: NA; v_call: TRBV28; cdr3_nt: TGTGCCAGCAAAACCGCGGGGGCGCGCGTCTATGGCTACACCTTC; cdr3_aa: CASKTAGARVYGYTF
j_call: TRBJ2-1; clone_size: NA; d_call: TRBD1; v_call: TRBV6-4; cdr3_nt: TGTGCCAGCAGTGACACGGACAGGGGTTACAATGAGCAGTTCTTC; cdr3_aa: CASSDTDRGYNEQFF
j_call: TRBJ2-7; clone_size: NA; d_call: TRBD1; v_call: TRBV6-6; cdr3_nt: TGTGCCAGCAGTTTAGACAGGGGGTTCCCCTACGAGCAGTACTTC; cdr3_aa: CASSLDRGFPYEQYF
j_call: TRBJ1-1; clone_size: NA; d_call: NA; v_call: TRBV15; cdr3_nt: TGTGCCACCAGCAGAGAGGGCAGGCTTGAAGCTTTCTTT; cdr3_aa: CATSREGRLEAFF
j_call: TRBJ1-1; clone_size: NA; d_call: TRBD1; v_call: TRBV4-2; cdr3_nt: TGTGCCAGCAGCCTACAGGGGGCGAACACTGAAGCTTTCTTT; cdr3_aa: CASSLQGANTEAFF
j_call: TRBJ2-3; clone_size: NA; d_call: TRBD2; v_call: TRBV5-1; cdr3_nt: TGCGCCAGCAGCTTGGGCGGGACTAGTGGCACAGATACGCAGTATTTT; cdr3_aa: CASSLGGTSGTDTQYF
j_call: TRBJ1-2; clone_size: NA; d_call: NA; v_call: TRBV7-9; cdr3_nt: TGTGCCAGCAGCTTAGGGGACTCCCCTCGTTATGGCTACACCTTC; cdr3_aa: CASSLGDSPRYGYTF
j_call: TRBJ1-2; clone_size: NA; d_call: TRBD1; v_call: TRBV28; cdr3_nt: TGTGCCAGCACCCAGTCAGGGGGCCCTAACTATGGCTACACCTTC; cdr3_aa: CASTQSGGPNYGYTF
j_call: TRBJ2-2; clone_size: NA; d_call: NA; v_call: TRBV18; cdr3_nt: TGTGCCAGCTCACCATCCGTCTACGCGAACACCGGGGAGCTGTTTTTT; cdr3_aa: CASSPSVYANTGELFF
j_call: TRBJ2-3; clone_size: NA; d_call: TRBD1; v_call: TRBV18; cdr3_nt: TGTGCCAGCTCACCGGTAGTGGCAGGGGGCCTGGATACGCAGTATTTT; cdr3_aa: CASSPVVAGGLDTQYF
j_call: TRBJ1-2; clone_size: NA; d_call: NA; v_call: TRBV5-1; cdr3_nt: TGCGCCAGCAGCTTAGTTTCAAGGTACAGCACTGCAGATGGCTACACCTTC; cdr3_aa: CASSLVSRYSTADGYTF
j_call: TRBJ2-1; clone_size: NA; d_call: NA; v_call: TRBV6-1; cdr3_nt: TGTGCCAGCAGTGACCGCATTCTCGGGACAATCTCGGTTAGTGAGCAGTTCTTC; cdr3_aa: CASSDRILGTISVSEQFF
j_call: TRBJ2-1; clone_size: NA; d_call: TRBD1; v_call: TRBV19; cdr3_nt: TGTGCCAGTACAGACAGGGGGGTTCCAGGCAATGAGCAGTTCTTC; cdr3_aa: CASTDRGVPGNEQFF
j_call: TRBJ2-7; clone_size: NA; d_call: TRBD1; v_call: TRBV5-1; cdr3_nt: TGCGCCAGCAAACTGGACAGGGGGAGCTCCTACGAGCAGTACTTC; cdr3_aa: CASKLDRGSSYEQYF
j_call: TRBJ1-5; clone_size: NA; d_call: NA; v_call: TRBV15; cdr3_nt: TGTGCCACCAGCAGAGGCCGGGGACATGGTCAGCCCCAGCATTTT; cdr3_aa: CATSRGRGHGQPQHF
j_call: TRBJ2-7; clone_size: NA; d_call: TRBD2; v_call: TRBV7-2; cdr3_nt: TGTGCCAGCAGCGTTAGCGGGGGGGTATCCTACGAGCAGTACTTC; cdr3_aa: CASSVSGGVSYEQYF
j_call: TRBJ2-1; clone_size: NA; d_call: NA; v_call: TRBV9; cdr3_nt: TGTGCCAGCAGCGTAGGCGGATATTCCTACAATGAGCAGTTCTTC; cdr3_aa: CASSVGGYSYNEQFF
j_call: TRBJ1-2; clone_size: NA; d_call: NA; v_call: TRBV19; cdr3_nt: TGTGCCAGTAGTTTCGGACAGTACTATGGCTACCCCTTC; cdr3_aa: CASSFGQYYGYPF
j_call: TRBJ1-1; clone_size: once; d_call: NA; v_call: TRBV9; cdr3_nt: TGTGCCAGCAGCGTAGGGGGGCAGGACCAGCATCTAAACTTT; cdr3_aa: CASSVGGQDQHLNF
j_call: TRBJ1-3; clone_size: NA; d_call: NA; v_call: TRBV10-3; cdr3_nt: TGTGCCATCGGGGGGTCTGGAAACACCATATATTTT; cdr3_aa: CAIGGSGNTIYF
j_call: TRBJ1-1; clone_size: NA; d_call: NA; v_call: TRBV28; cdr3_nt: TGTGCCAGCAGTTTGGGTAGGGAGGTCACTGAAGCTTTCTTT; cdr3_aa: CASSLGREVTEAFF
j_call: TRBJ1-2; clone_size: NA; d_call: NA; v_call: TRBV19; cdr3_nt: TGTGCCAGTAGTATCCAGGGGAGAGGCTACACCTTC; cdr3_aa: CASSIQGRGYTF
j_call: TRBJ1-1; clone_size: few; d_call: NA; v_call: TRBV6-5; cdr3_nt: TGTGCCAGCAGTGACGAGGAAACTGAAGCTTTCTTT; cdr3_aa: CASSDEETEAFF
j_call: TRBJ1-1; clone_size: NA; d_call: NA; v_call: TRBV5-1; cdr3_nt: TGCGCCAGCAGCTTTGACAGTCCCATGGGCACTGAAGCTTTCTTT; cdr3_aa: CASSFDSPMGTEAFF
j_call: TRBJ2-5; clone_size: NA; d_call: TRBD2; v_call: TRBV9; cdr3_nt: TGTGCCAGCAGCGCCCCATTCGGGGGGTTGGGAGAGACCCAGTACTTC; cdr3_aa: CASSAPFGGLGETQYF
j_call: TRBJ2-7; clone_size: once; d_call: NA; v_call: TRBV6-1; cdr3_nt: TGTGCCAGCAGCCGACTTGTTCACTACGAGCAGTACTTC; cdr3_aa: CASSRLVHYEQYF
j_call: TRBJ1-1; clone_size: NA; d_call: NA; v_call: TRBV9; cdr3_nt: TGTGCCAGCAGCGTGTTCGCCTCGAGTACTGAAGCTTTCTTT; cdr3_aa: CASSVFASSTEAFF
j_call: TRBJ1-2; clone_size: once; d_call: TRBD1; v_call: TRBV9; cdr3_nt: TGTGCCAGCAGCGAGGGGACTCAGGGGGCGCTTGGCTACACCTTC; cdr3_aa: CASSEGTQGALGYTF
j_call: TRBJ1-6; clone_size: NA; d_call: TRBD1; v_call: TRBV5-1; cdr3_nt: TGCGCCAGCAGCTTGGCCGGGACAGGCGATTCACCCCTCCACTTT; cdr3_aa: CASSLAGTGDSPLHF
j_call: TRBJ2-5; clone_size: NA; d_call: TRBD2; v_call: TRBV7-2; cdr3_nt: TGTGCCAGCAGTAAGGCCCCAGGACTAGCGGGGTTTCAAGAGACCCAGTACTTC; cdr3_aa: CASSKAPGLAGFQETQYF
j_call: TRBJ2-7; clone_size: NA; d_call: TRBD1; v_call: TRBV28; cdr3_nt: TGTGCCAGCAGTTTAGGGACAGGAGAGCAGTACTTC; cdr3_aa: CASSLGTGEQYF
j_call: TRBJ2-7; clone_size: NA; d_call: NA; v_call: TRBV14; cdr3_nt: TGTGCCAGCAGCCAAGTTGGACAGCGCTACGAGCAGTACTTC; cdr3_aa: CASSQVGQRYEQYF
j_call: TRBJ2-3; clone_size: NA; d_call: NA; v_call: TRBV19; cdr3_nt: TGTGCCAGTAGGTACAGGGCCTTTTCAGATACGCAGTATTTT; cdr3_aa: CASRYRAFSDTQYF
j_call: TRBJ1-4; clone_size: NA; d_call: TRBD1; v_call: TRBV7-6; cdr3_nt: TGTGCCAGCAGCTCGAAAGGACAGGGTATATCCACTGGAAAACTGTTTTTT; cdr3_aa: CASSSKGQGISTGKLFF
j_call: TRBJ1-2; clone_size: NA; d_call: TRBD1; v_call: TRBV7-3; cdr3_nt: TGTGCCAGCAGCCGCCCGGGACAGGGCTCGGTTGGCTACACCTTC; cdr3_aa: CASSRPGQGSVGYTF
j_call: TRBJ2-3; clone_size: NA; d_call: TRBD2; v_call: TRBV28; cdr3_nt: TGTGCCAGCAGTTTATGGCCCCAGCGGGGGGCTCGAGTAGATACGCAGTATTTT; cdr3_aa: CASSLWPQRGARVDTQYF
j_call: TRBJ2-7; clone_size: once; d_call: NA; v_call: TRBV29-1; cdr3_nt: TGCAGCGCCCGGGACACCAAGTCCTACGAGCAGTACTTC; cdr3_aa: CSARDTKSYEQYF
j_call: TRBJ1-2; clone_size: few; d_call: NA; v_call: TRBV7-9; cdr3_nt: TGTGCCAGCAGCTCCCAGGCAGCTAACTATGGCTACACCTTC; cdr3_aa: CASSSQAANYGYTF
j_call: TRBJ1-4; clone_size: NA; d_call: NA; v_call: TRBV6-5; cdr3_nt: TGTGCCAGCACCAAGCCTGTTTTT; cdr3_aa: CASTKPVF
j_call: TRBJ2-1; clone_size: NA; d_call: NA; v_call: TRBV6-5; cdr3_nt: TGTGCCAGCAGGGCAGGAAGCTCCTACAATGAGCAGTTCTTC; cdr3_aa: CASRAGSSYNEQFF
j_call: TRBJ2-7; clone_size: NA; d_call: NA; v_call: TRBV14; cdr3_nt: TGTGCCAGCAGCCAAGGGGTTAGGGGGATATCCTCCTACGAGCAGTACTTC; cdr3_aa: CASSQGVRGISSYEQYF
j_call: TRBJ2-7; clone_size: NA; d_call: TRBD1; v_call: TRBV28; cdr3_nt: TGTGCCAGCAGTTTGACCGGGACAGGTGGGTACGAGCAGTACTTC; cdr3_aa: CASSLTGTGGYEQYF
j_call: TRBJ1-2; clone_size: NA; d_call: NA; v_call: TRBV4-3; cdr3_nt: TGCGCCAGCAGCCAAGATGGGAGTACTGGCTACACCTTC; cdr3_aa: CASSQDGSTGYTF